A single sample is the source of the 25 T cell receptor beta chains below, sequenced in a study of blood T cell repertoires in COVID-19. TCRdb's copy holds only in-frame clones and misses some; the assay was immunoSEQ multiplex PCR. The top ten hold roughly 5% of the sample, which has about 270,000 clones, around 82% seen once. Sequenced: peripheral blood. Receptors were obtained from a man older than 75 with acute or convalescent COVID-19.

This clone was observed once. The chain combines TRBV24-1 with TRBJ2-2; a weak D match, TRBD1 (5 bases). This CDR3 contains 15 residues. Trimming cost V 1 base and J 2 bases, with 7 bases left between them. In germline, CDR1 is KGHDR, CDR2 SFDVKD. The CDR3 DNA is TGTGCCACCAGTGATTTCCAGGGTAACACCGGGGAGCTGTTTTTT. It translates to CATSDFQGNTGELFF.

In its sample, this clone was seen once. This chain joins TRBV25-1 and TRBJ2-7; maybe TRBD1 (6 bases). Per germline, CDR1 MGHDK and CDR2 SYGVNS. The CDR3 consists of 14 residues. V was shortened by 3 bases and J by 2 bases, with 11 bases between the two germline ends. DNA for the CDR3: TGTGCCAGCAGTGATCTTGGACAGACCTACGAGCAGTACTTC. Protein: CASSDLGQTYEQYF.

The chain is built from TRBV19 and TRBJ2-2; possible D gene TRBD2, 5 bases. CDR3 length: 17 amino acids. V lost 4 bases to trimming and J lost 0 bases, with 15 bases between them. Germline loops: CDR1 LNHDA, CDR2 SQIVND (reference sequence). The CDR3 is CASSRRSPNANTGELFF. DNA of the CDR3: TGTGCCAGTAGTAGGAGGAGCCCAAACGCGAACACCGGGGAGCTGTTTTTT.

The chain employs TRBV5-1 and TRBJ1-1; tentative D call: TRBD1 (6 bases). The CDR3 consists of 15 residues. V lost 4 bases and J lost 1, with 14 bases in between. Germline V gene sequence: CDR1 SGHRS, CDR2 YFSETQ. Here the CDR3 reads CASSPLTTGNTEAFF. In nucleotides, the CDR3 is TGCGCCAGCAGCCCCCTAACGACAGGGAACACTGAAGCTTTCTTT.

This chain uses TRBV11-2 with TRBJ2-5; 8 nucleotides line up with TRBD1. The CDR3 extends over 14 amino acids. V lost 5 bases to trimming and J lost 2 bases; unmatched junction nucleotides: 4. Germline CDR1 SGHAT, CDR2 FQNNGV. The CDR3 is CASSPGTGQETQYF. The CDR3, as DNA: TGTGCCAGCAGCCCCGGGACAGGTCAAGAGACCCAGTACTTC.

This sequence joins TRBV28 and TRBJ2-7, with 10 bases aligning to TRBD2. The V and J ends lost 5 bases and 2 bases, in that order; junction bases with no gene match: 6. The CDR3 contains 15 residues. Germline CDR1 is MDHEN and CDR2 is SYDVKM. CDR3: CASSTPGLATYEQYF. The CDR3 bases are TGTGCCAGCAGTACGCCGGGACTAGCGACCTACGAGCAGTACTTC.

This clone was counted only a few times. The genes are TRBV28 and TRBJ1-1, with D maybe TRBD1 (6 bases). The germline gives CDR1 MDHEN, CDR2 SYDVKM. The CDR3 runs to 14 residues. Trimming left V 2 bases short and J 0 bases short, with 7 bases between. The CDR3 sequence: CASSLHRVNTEAFF. CDR3 nucleotides: TGTGCCAGCAGTTTACACAGGGTGAACACTGAAGCTTTCTTT.

This clone turned up a few times. The chain combines TRBV9 with TRBJ2-5; D not resolved. There are 14 residues in the CDR3. Germline-derived CDR1 and CDR2 are SGDLS and YYNGEE. V was shortened by 4 bases and J by 3 bases, with 13 bases between the two germline ends. Here the CDR3 reads CASSYRSGEETQYF. The CDR3 DNA reads TGTGCCAGCAGCTATAGAAGTGGTGAAGAGACCCAGTACTTC.

The chain employs TRBV7-2 and TRBJ1-4; D uncertain. Germline CDR1 SGHTA, CDR2 FQGNSA. The V gene lost 6 bases and the J gene lost 0 bases, with 20 bases spanning the gap. This CDR3 comprises 18 residues. The CDR3 DNA sequence: TGTGCCAGCAGTTCTCCCCGGCAGGCTTATTCAACTAATGAAAAACTGTTTTTT. Translated: CASSSPRQAYSTNEKLFF.

This clone was observed once. The chain uses TRBV19 and TRBJ1-1; 8 positions agree with TRBD1. Germline CDR1 reads LNHDA; CDR2 reads SQIVND (reference sequence). V gave up 4 bases and J gave up 1 base; unmatched junction bases: 2. There are 14 residues in the CDR3. CDR3 DNA: TGTGCCAGTAGTAAGGGGACAGGGAACACTGAAGCTTTCTTT. This sequence encodes CASSKGTGNTEAFF.

The chain uses TRBV7-2 and TRBJ2-7; the D is unclear. Germline values: CDR1 SGHTA, CDR2 FQGNSA. The V gene lost 1 base and the J gene lost 2 bases, with 6 bases spanning the gap. The CDR3 covers 13 residues. CDR3 amino acids: CASSLGVTYEQYF. CDR3 sequence (DNA): TGTGCCAGCAGCTTAGGCGTTACCTACGAGCAGTACTTC.

The chain uses TRBV5-1 and TRBJ2-1, with D perhaps TRBD2 (6 bases). Trimming pared 0 bases from V and 5 bases from J, leaving 12 bases between. This CDR3 is 15 amino acids long. The germline V gene has CDR1 SGHRS and CDR2 YFSETQ. CDR3 bases: TGCGCCAGCAGCTTGGATGGAGGGGTACACAATGAGCAGTTCTTC. Translating it yields CASSLDGGVHNEQFF.

The chain has TRBV5-1 and TRBJ2-7; 14 bases match TRBD2. The CDR3 has 18 amino acids. Unmatched junction bases numbered 7, after V lost 0 bases and J lost 2 bases. Germline V gene sequence: CDR1 SGHRS, CDR2 YFSETQ. CDR3 DNA sequence: TGCGCCAGCAGCTTGGGGACTAGCGGGAGGCCTAGGGCCTACGAGCAGTACTTC. Translated, it gives CASSLGTSGRPRAYEQYF.

The CDR3 bases are TGTGCCTGCTCAGGGGGCGCTGGCACTGAAGCTTTCTTT. Residues: CACSGGAGTEAFF. The rearrangement uses TRBV6-4 and TRBJ1-1; 8 bases map to TRBD1. V gave up 11 bases and J gave up 4 bases; unmatched junction bases: 9. Germline CDR1 is MRHNA and CDR2 is SNTAGT. The CDR3 is 13 amino acids.

This clone has only one observation. J is TRBJ2-2 and V is TRBV5-1; perhaps TRBD1 as D (5 bases). This CDR3 is built from 14 residues. Deletions cut 1 base from V and 4 bases from J, with 8 bases between. The germline CDR1 and CDR2 sequences are SGHRS and YFSETQ. The CDR3 coding sequence is TGCGCCAGCAGCTTGATGGACACCACCGGGGAGCTGTTTTTT. It is translated as CASSLMDTTGELFF.

This clone came up a few times. The chain combines TRBV3-1 (or the pseudogene TRBV3-2) with TRBJ2-1; 12 bases match TRBD2. V lost 2 bases to trimming and J lost 7 bases; unmatched junction nucleotides: 0. CDR1 LGHDT and CDR2 YNNKEL come from the germline V gene (reference sequence). The CDR3 spans 14 residues. The CDR3 bases are TGTGCCAGCAGCCAACTAGCGGGGGGGAATGAGCAGTTCTTC. It translates to CASSQLAGGNEQFF.

The rearrangement uses TRBV12-3 or TRBV12-4 and TRBJ1-5; D perhaps matches TRBD1 (6 bases). Trimming removed 6 bases at V and 6 bases at J, with 9 bases between. The CDR3 loop spans 12 amino acids. The CDR3 coding sequence is TGTGCCAGCAGAACAGGGTTTCAGCCCCAGCATTTT. It translates to CASRTGFQPQHF.

The rearrangement uses TRBV21-1 and TRBJ1-1; TRBD1 is the table's D call, not checked against the DNA. TRBV21-1 is reported as a pseudogene. CDR3 size: 19 residues. CDR3 sequence: CASSKGSRGRYLRNTEAFF. CDR3 sequence (DNA): TGTGCCAGCAGCAAAGGGAGCAGGGGGCGATATCTTCGGAACACTGAAGCTTTCTTT.

The V call is TRBV3-1 (or the pseudogene TRBV3-2), the J call TRBJ2-7; the match to TRBD1 covers 8 bases. The ends lost 3 bases at V and 3 bases at J; junction bases unmatched: 7. CDR3 length: 15 amino acids. CDR1 and CDR2 from the germline V gene are LGHDT and YNNKEL (reference sequence). This CDR3 reads CASSHSGTGHYEQYF. Written as DNA, the CDR3 is TGTGCCAGCAGCCACTCCGGGACAGGCCACTACGAGCAGTACTTC.

The J gene is TRBJ2-7, the V gene TRBV3-1 (or the pseudogene TRBV3-2), with D perhaps TRBD2 (6 bases). The germline gives CDR1 LGHDT, CDR2 YNNKEL (reference sequence). CDR3 length: 14 residues. Deletions cut 5 bases from V and 4 bases from J, with 15 bases between. CDR3 protein: CASSWAGSGYEQYF. As DNA, the CDR3 is TGTGCCAGCAGCTGGGCGGGGTCGGGATACGAGCAGTACTTC.

The genes are TRBV3-1 (or the pseudogene TRBV3-2) and TRBJ2-3; D not resolved. V lost 2 bases and J lost 6, with 12 bases in between. Per germline, CDR1 LGHDT and CDR2 YNNKEL (reference sequence). The CDR3 runs to 14 residues. In DNA form, the CDR3 reads TGTGCCAGCAGCCAACGGATGGCGGAGGATACGCAGTATTTT. Translated, it gives CASSQRMAEDTQYF.

This chain connects TRBV7-9 to TRBJ2-3; D is possibly TRBD1 (5 bases). Trimming took 2 bases from V and 1 from J, leaving 10 bases between them. CDR1 is SEHNR, CDR2 FQNEAQ, per germline (reference sequence). The CDR3 is 15 residues long. CDR3 amino acids: CASSLSGAGTDTQYF. In DNA, the CDR3 is TGTGCCAGCAGCTTATCTGGGGCTGGCACAGATACGCAGTATTTT. Full variable domain (remainder filled in from reference TRBV7-9 and TRBJ2-3): DTGVSQNPRHKITKRGQNVTFRCDPISEHNRLYWYRQTLGQGPEFLTYFQNEAQLEKSRLLSDRFSAERPKGSFSTLEIQRTEQGDSAMYLCASSLSGAGTDTQYFGPGTRLTVL.

This chain connects TRBV3-1 (or the pseudogene TRBV3-2) to TRBJ2-2; TRBD2 might be the D (6 bases). This CDR3 has 16 amino acids. V was trimmed by 3 bases and J by 0 bases, leaving 11 bases between them. The germline V gene encodes CDR1 LGHDT and CDR2 YNNKEL (reference sequence). The CDR3 DNA follows: TGTGCCAGCAGCCAGAGACGGGACTCGAACACCGGGGAGCTGTTTTTT. Translated: CASSQRRDSNTGELFF.

The V call is TRBV2, the J call TRBJ2-5; D call uncertain. The CDR3 is made up of 14 amino acids. From germline, CDR1 is SNHLY and CDR2 FYNNEI. Between the trimmed V and J ends, which lost 3 bases and 5 bases, there was a span of 13 bases. This CDR3 is CASSENSRWETQYF. For the CDR3, the DNA is TGTGCCAGCAGTGAGAACAGTCGATGGGAGACCCAGTACTTC.

The chain joins TRBV15 to TRBJ2-4; TRBD2 matches at 10 bases. Trimming took 3 bases from V and 6 from J; bases not matched to a gene: 8. Germline CDR1 and CDR2: LNHNV and YYDKDF (reference sequence). This CDR3 contains 16 residues. CDR3 coding DNA: TGTGCCACCAGCAGTCTTCCGGGACTAGCGCGAAACATTCAGTACTTC. This encodes CATSSLPGLARNIQYF.